Each of the 30 T cell receptor beta chains below was sequenced from the same sample in a study of T cells in Graves' hyperthyroidism and ophthalmopathy. Amplification of TCR beta CDR3 regions used RNA as the template. HTBI primers were used for first-round RT-PCR of the TCR CDR3. TCRdb used MiXCR to reprocess the multiplex PCR reads, holding one entry per CDR3 protein. The sample shows about 570,000 distinct CDR3 sequences, more than 45% of them seen only once. The sample consisted of peripheral blood or thyroid tissue (not recorded which). The receptors originated from an adult woman with Graves' disease, either hyperthyroidism or ophthalmopathy (not recorded which).

This chain uses TRBV10-3 with TRBJ2-2; D gene ambiguous. This CDR3 contains 11 residues. Germline loops: CDR1 ENHRY, CDR2 SYGVKD. Trimming took 5 bases from V and 7 from J, leaving 5 bases between them. The CDR3 DNA reads TGTGCCATCAGTCACGGCGGGGAGCTGTTTTTT. This codes for CAISHGGELFF.

This clonotype was seen more than once but under ten times. The rearrangement joins TRBV13 to TRBJ1-2; 7 positions match TRBD1. With V trimmed by 5 bases and J by 6 bases, 15 bases remained unmatched. There are 16 residues in the CDR3. CDR1 and CDR2 from the germline V gene are PRHDT and FYEKMQ (reference sequence). The CDR3 nucleotides are TGTGCCAGCAGCCCGACATTAGAACAGGGGTGGGATGGCTACACCTTC. Its protein is CASSPTLEQGWDGYTF. Full variable domain (rest looked up from reference TRBV13 and TRBJ1-2): AAGVIQSPRHLIKEKRETATLKCYPIPRHDTVYWYQQGPGQDPQFLISFYEKMQSDKGSIPDRFSAQQFSDYHSELNMSSLELGDSALYFCASSPTLEQGWDGYTFGSGTRLTVV.

This rearrangement joins TRBV7-9 to TRBJ2-5; possible D gene TRBD2, 6 bases. CDR1 SEHNR and CDR2 FQNEAQ come from the germline V gene (reference sequence). V shed 4 bases and J shed 5 bases, with 17 bases lying between them. The CDR3 length is 15 residues. Here the CDR3 DNA reads TGTGCCAGCAGCTCACGGGACTTTTCGACGGAGACCCAGTACTTC. Translating gives CASSSRDFSTETQYF.

This clonotype was seen a few times. One base away lies a much larger clone, so this may be a sequencing read error. V gene TRBV6-5 combines with J gene TRBJ1-1, with D perhaps matching TRBD1 (6 bases). With 7 bases removed from V and 12 bases from J, the gap between germline ends came to 18 bases. Germline values: CDR1 MNHEY, CDR2 SVGAGI. This CDR3 spans 12 amino acids. The CDR3 loop is CASTPRGDVTFF. The CDR3 DNA follows: TGTGCCAGCACGCCCAGGGGCGATGTGACTTTCTTT.

This clonotype occurred many times. The chain joins TRBV20-1 to TRBJ2-7, with 9 positions matching TRBD2. The CDR3 sequence is 16 residues long. Germline V CDR1 and CDR2: DFQATT, SNEGSKA (reference sequence). V was pared by 3 bases and J by 0 bases, with 9 bases of the junction left unmatched. CDR3: CSARTPGTSSSYEQYF. In nucleotides, the CDR3 is TGCAGTGCTAGGACCCCCGGGACTAGCAGCTCCTACGAGCAGTACTTC.

This clonotype was observed many times. The CDR3 reads CASSAYIWETQYF. The CDR3 DNA is TGTGCCAGCAGCGCTTACATTTGGGAGACCCAGTACTTC. This rearrangement joins TRBV7-8 to TRBJ2-5; D gene ambiguous. V shed 5 bases and J shed 5 bases, with 12 bases lying between them. CDR1 is SGHVS and CDR2 is FQNEAQ in the germline V gene. The CDR3 sequence is 13 residues long. Filled out from reference TRBV7-8 and TRBJ2-5, the complete variable domain reads GAGVSQSPRYKVAKRGQDVALRCDPISGHVSLFWYQQALGQGPEFLTYFQNEAQLDKSGLPSDRFFAERPEGSVSTLKIQRTQQEDSAVYLCASSAYIWETQYFGPGTRLLVL.

V gene TRBV20-1 combines with J gene TRBJ1-5, with D uncertain. CDR3 size: 13 residues. Germline CDR1 is DFQATT and CDR2 is SNEGSKA (reference sequence). With 0 bases removed from V and 4 bases from J, the gap between germline ends came to 7 bases. The CDR3 protein is CSARENSNQPQHF. CDR3 nucleotide sequence: TGCAGTGCTAGAGAAAACAGTAATCAGCCCCAGCATTTT.

This clonotype was detected ten times or more. This chain connects TRBV30 to TRBJ1-2, with D maybe TRBD1 (6 bases). CDR1 and CDR2 from the germline V gene are GTSNPN and SVGIG (reference sequence). The CDR3 sequence is 14 residues long. The V and J ends lost 8 bases and 6 bases respectively, with 22 bases between them. In DNA form, the CDR3 reads TGTGCCGCACCTAACGGGGGCAGTTGGAATGGCTACACCTTC. Amino acids: CAAPNGGSWNGYTF.

This clonotype was seen once. The J gene is TRBJ2-7, the V gene TRBV4-3; D is perhaps TRBD1 (6 bases). CDR3 length: 17 residues. Trimming took off 1 base at V and 1 base at J, with 17 bases between the two ends. CDR1 LGHNA and CDR2 YSLEER come from the germline V gene. The CDR3 region is CASSQVLGTSYSYEQYF. The CDR3 DNA sequence: TGCGCCAGCAGCCAAGTACTCGGGACAAGTTATTCCTACGAGCAGTACTTC.

V usage is TRBV2 and J usage is TRBJ1-6; D unresolved. The CDR3 runs to 13 residues. Trimming removed 6 bases at V and 11 bases at J, with 14 bases between. Per the germline V gene, CDR1 is SNHLY and CDR2 is FYNNEI. CDR3 protein: CASSATTSPPLHF. The CDR3 DNA follows: TGTGCCAGCAGCGCGACGACAAGCCCACCCCTCCACTTT.

In this sample, this clonotype turned up many times. V is TRBV7-3 and J is TRBJ2-7; D is perhaps TRBD2 (5 bases). Germline V gives CDR1 SGHTA, CDR2 FQGTGA. This CDR3 is built from 14 residues. The V and J ends lost 3 bases and 0 bases respectively, with 9 bases between them. CDR3 residues: CASSFDGNSYEQYF. CDR3 DNA: TGTGCCAGCAGCTTTGACGGGAACTCCTACGAGCAGTACTTC.

This chain uses TRBV20-1 with TRBJ1-5, with D perhaps matching TRBD1 (6 bases). Looked up from germline, CDR1 is DFQATT and CDR2 is SNEGSKA (reference sequence). The CDR3 extends over 14 amino acids. The V gene lost 1 base and the J gene lost 7 bases, with 14 bases spanning the gap. CDR3 nucleotides: TGCAGTGCTAGAGGCGAGGGGGACTGGCAGCCCCAGCATTTT. Its protein is CSARGEGDWQPQHF.

The chain has TRBV9 and TRBJ2-3, with a possible D match to TRBD1 (6 bases). Germline values: CDR1 SGDLS, CDR2 YYNGEE. CDR3 length: 15 amino acids. Trimming took off 0 bases at V and 5 bases at J, with 13 bases between the two ends. CDR3 residues: CASSVGWGLGDTQYF. The CDR3 region has the DNA TGTGCCAGCAGCGTAGGTTGGGGGCTAGGAGATACGCAGTATTTT.

V usage is TRBV29-1 and J usage is TRBJ2-2; D gene unclear. CDR1 and CDR2 (germline): SQVTM, ANQGSEA. The V end lost 4 bases, the J end lost 2 bases, and 8 bases lay between the germline ends. The CDR3 runs 13 residues. CDR3 amino acids: CSVVEGNTGELFF. CDR3 DNA sequence: TGCAGCGTTGTGGAAGGAAACACCGGGGAGCTGTTTTTT.

Many counts were recorded for this clonotype. The V call is TRBV6-1, the J call TRBJ1-5, with 10 bases aligning to TRBD1. V trimming: 6 bases; J trimming: 7 bases; junction bases outside the gene matches: 9. CDR1 and CDR2 from the germline V gene are MNHNS and SASEGT. CDR3 length: 15 amino acids. CDR3 loop: CASSPDRGHGQPQHF. The DNA for the CDR3 is TGTGCCAGCAGCCCAGACAGGGGGCACGGCCAGCCCCAGCATTTT.

Ten or more counts support this clonotype. DNA for the CDR3: TGTGCCAGCACCCTGGGACCAGTTAATTCACCCCTCCACTTT. It specifies CASTLGPVNSPLHF. The chain is built from TRBV28 and TRBJ1-6, with D possibly matching TRBD1 (5 bases). This CDR3 region has 14 residues. V lost 7 bases and J 6 bases, leaving 13 bases between the germline ends. Looked up from germline, CDR1 is MDHEN and CDR2 is SYDVKM.

With respect to this clonotype: No conserved phenylalanine or tryptophan is present at the end of the CDR3, so a read error is the likely explanation. No DNA is shown, since the ends of the CDR3 on it are uncertain; the CDR3 is the one TCRdb lists. CDR3 amino acids: CATSREDP. The J gene is TRBJ1-1, the V gene TRBV15. Germline lookup yields CDR1 LNHNV and CDR2 YYDKDF (reference sequence). The CDR3 sequence runs 8 residues, both termini included.

The table lists this clonotype with many counts. This chain uses TRBV5-6 with TRBJ2-7; D gene uncertain. The CDR3 runs 13 residues. The V and J ends lost 2 bases and 0 bases respectively, with 6 bases between them. The germline V gene encodes CDR1 SGHDT and CDR2 YYEEEE. The CDR3 DNA reads TGTGCCAGCAGCTTCAGCTTCTCCTACGAGCAGTACTTC. It is translated as CASSFSFSYEQYF.

This clonotype was seen ten or more times. This chain links TRBV5-6 with TRBJ1-1; D is undetermined. V gave up 2 bases and J gave up 4 bases, with 6 bases separating them. The V gene's germline CDR1 is SGHDT and CDR2 YYEEEE. The CDR3 length is 12 residues. CDR3 nucleotides: TGTGCCAGCAGCTTTACGTTCACTGAAGCTTTCTTT. Its translation: CASSFTFTEAFF.

The rearrangement uses TRBV10-3 and TRBJ1-1, with D uncertain. V was trimmed by 6 bases and J by 0 bases, leaving 11 bases between them. Germline CDR1 reads ENHRY; CDR2 reads SYGVKD. CDR3 size: 14 residues. CDR3 amino acids: CAIRARRVNTEAFF. CDR3 DNA sequence: TGTGCCATCAGAGCTCGGAGGGTGAACACTGAAGCTTTCTTT.

This clonotype occurred once. The V call is TRBV12-3 or TRBV12-4, the J call TRBJ1-2; the match to TRBD1 covers 8 bases. V trimming: 7 bases; J trimming: 5 bases; junction bases outside the gene matches: 6. The CDR3 loop spans 13 amino acids. For the CDR3, the DNA is TGTGCCAGCACCGGACAGGGAATATATGGCTACACCTTC. It yields the protein CASTGQGIYGYTF.

This clonotype was recorded many times. This chain links TRBV13 with TRBJ1-3; the D is unclear. CDR1 and CDR2 from the germline V gene are PRHDT and FYEKMQ (reference sequence). V lost 1 base and J 6 bases, leaving 1 base between the germline ends. The CDR3 totals 11 residues. CDR3 sequence reads: CASSLENTIYF. The CDR3, as DNA: TGTGCCAGCAGCTTAGAAAACACCATATATTTT.

In DNA form, the CDR3 reads TGTGCCAGCAGCTTGGGCGGGAGTCCCAGCGAGCAGTACTTC. The encoded protein is CASSLGGSPSEQYF. The rearrangement links TRBV7-2 to TRBJ2-7, with 7 nucleotides matching TRBD2. V was pared by 3 bases and J by 6 bases, with 8 bases of the junction left unmatched. This CDR3 comprises 14 residues. Looked up from germline, CDR1 is SGHTA and CDR2 is FQGNSA.

The rearrangement links TRBV7-2 to TRBJ2-5; 14 bases map to TRBD2. Germline CDR1 reads SGHTA; CDR2 reads FQGNSA. V lost 6 bases and J lost 2; bases outside the gene matches: 5. This CDR3 region has 16 residues. In DNA, the CDR3 is TGTGCCAGCAGACGCGGGACTAGCGGGAGTCAAGAGACCCAGTACTTC. Encoded protein: CASRRGTSGSQETQYF.

The V gene is TRBV5-1, the J gene TRBJ1-6; D gene ambiguous. V was pared by 0 bases and J by 6 bases, with 10 bases between. The CDR3 consists of 15 residues. The germline V gene encodes CDR1 SGHRS and CDR2 YFSETQ. The CDR3 loop is CASSLGAGVNSPLHF. The CDR3, as DNA: TGCGCCAGCAGCTTGGGGGCAGGCGTTAATTCACCCCTCCACTTT. Drawing the rest from reference TRBV5-1 and TRBJ1-6, the complete variable domain is KAGVTQTPRYLIKTRGQQVTLSCSPISGHRSVSWYQQTPGQGLQFLFEYFSETQRNKGNFPGRFSGRQFSNSRSEMNVSTLELGDSALYLCASSLGAGVNSPLHFGNGTRLTVT.

This clonotype has ten or more counts. V and J are TRBV20-1 and TRBJ1-3; D might be TRBD1 (5 bases). The CDR3 totals 14 residues. Looked up from germline, CDR1 is DFQATT and CDR2 is SNEGSKA (reference sequence). V lost 4 bases, J lost 3 bases, and 13 bases lay in between. The CDR3 nucleotides are TGCAGTGCTACACCCGCAGGGCGTGGAAACACCATATATTTT. This sequence encodes CSATPAGRGNTIYF.

With respect to this clonotype: This CDR3 is missing its conserved last phenylalanine or tryptophan, likely due to a read error. The DNA is omitted, as the CDR3 cannot be located on it reliably, and the CDR3 follows TCRdb's listing. V usage is TRBV20-1 and J usage is TRBJ1-2; the table's D call of TRBD1 was not tested on the DNA. Germline values: CDR1 DFQATT, CDR2 SNEGSKA (reference sequence). The CDR3 is 10 amino acids long, termini counted. Here the CDR3 reads CSARTRGDTL.

A few counts support this clonotype. The chain uses TRBV10-3 and TRBJ2-3, with TRBD1 matching 8 bases. V lost 0 bases and J lost 1; bases outside the gene matches: 3. The CDR3 has 16 residues. Germline V gene sequence: CDR1 ENHRY, CDR2 SYGVKD. CDR3 region: CAISESRGQGTDTQYF. The CDR3, as DNA: TGTGCCATCAGTGAGTCGAGGGGACAGGGCACAGATACGCAGTATTTT.

This clonotype was seen at least ten times. The genes are TRBV7-9 and TRBJ2-2, with D perhaps TRBD2 (6 bases). The CDR3 extends over 15 amino acids. CDR1 and CDR2 from the germline V gene are SEHNR and FQNEAQ (reference sequence). V lost 5 bases to trimming and J lost 2 bases, with 12 bases between them. The CDR3, as DNA: TGTGCCAGCAGCGCGCGGGGACCTAACACCGGGGAGCTGTTTTTT. This gives the protein CASSARGPNTGELFF.

This clonotype was counted many times. The chain recombines TRBV9 with TRBJ1-2, with a possible D match to TRBD1 (5 bases). From germline, CDR1 is SGDLS and CDR2 YYNGEE. Trimming shortened V by 1 base and J by 4 bases, and 8 bases separated the two germline ends. This CDR3 region has 13 residues. In DNA, the CDR3 is TGTGCCAGCAGCGTAATCCAGGGCTATGGCTACACCTTC. Its translation: CASSVIQGYGYTF.